This is a list of T cell receptor beta chains from one sample in a study of human T cells and chemical hapten exposure. Each CDR3 protein gets one entry after TCRdb re-called the RACE reads with MiXCR. The sample has nearly 95,000 distinct CDR3 sequences, approximately 11% seen once. The sequenced sample was whole blood, obtained in connection with sensitization to the hapten diphenylcyclopropenone (DPC). These receptors originate from a man between 40 and 49 years old with alopecia areata. Some clones in this sample may be carry-over from other donors' samples. The CDR3 runs from the conserved cysteine through the conserved F or W. The D gene is left open where the match is weak. Not every row has a clone size; where given, it reads once, few, many or a size class.

length | D | size | J | V | CDR3 | DNA
13 | TRBD1 | NA | TRBJ2-3 | TRBV29-1 | CSAGQGATDTQYF | TGCAGCGCAGGACAGGGGGCAACAGATACGCAGTATTTT
15 | NA | NA | TRBJ1-5 | TRBV12-3/TRBV12-4 | CASSFTGFSNQPQHF | TGTGCCAGCAGTTTCACAGGTTTTAGCAATCAGCCCCAGCATTTT
11 | NA | NA | TRBJ2-2 | TRBV29-1 | CSVDSVGELFF | TGCAGCGTTGACTCAGTCGGGGAGCTGTTTTTT
15 | NA | NA | TRBJ1-1 | TRBV5-4 | CASSLIGGLNTEAFF | TGTGCCAGCAGCTTGATCGGCGGATTAAACACTGAAGCTTTCTTT
14 | TRBD1 | many | TRBJ1-1 | TRBV27 | CASSFRGMNTEAFF | TGTGCCAGCAGTTTCAGGGGGATGAACACTGAAGCTTTCTTT
14 | NA | many | TRBJ1-5 | TRBV6-6 | CASSYGSGDQPQHF | TGTGCCAGCAGTTACGGGTCAGGGGATCAGCCCCAGCATTTT
16 | TRBD2 | NA | TRBJ2-5 | TRBV24-1 | CATSGGLAGGQETQYF | TGTGCCACCAGTGGAGGCTTAGCGGGAGGGCAGGAGACCCAGTACTTC
14 | NA | many | TRBJ1-3 | TRBV4-3 | CASSQGTSGNTIYF | TGCGCCAGCAGCCAGGGAACCTCTGGAAACACCATATATTTT
12 | NA | few | TRBJ2-3 | TRBV12-3/TRBV12-4 | CASSLRTDTQYF | TGTGCCAGCAGTTTACGGACAGATACGCAGTATTTT
17 | TRBD2 | few | TRBJ2-1 | TRBV7-9 | CASSTSSGSGSYNEQFF | TGTGCCAGCAGCACCTCTAGCGGGAGTGGGTCCTACAATGAGCAGTTCTTC
15 | NA | NA | TRBJ2-4 | TRBV6-5 | CASSYSPRAKNIQYF | TGTGCCAGCAGTTACTCTCCGAGAGCCAAAAACATTCAGTACTTC
11 | TRBD1 | few | TRBJ1-1 | TRBV30 | CAFGQGVLAFF | TGTGCCTTCGGACAGGGGGTACTGGCTTTCTTT
15 | NA | few | TRBJ1-1 | TRBV28 | CASSTATNLNTEAFF | TGTGCCAGCAGTACTGCGACAAACTTGAACACTGAAGCTTTCTTT
13 | NA | many | TRBJ1-1 | TRBV20-1 | CSAGRTSGTEAFF | TGCAGTGCCGGCCGGACATCGGGCACTGAAGCTTTCTTT
11 | NA | NA | TRBJ2-1 | TRBV6-5 | CASNDPGEQFF | TGTGCCAGCAACGACCCGGGGGAGCAGTTCTTC
14 | TRBD1 | many | TRBJ1-5 | TRBV20-1 | CSARTGFSNQPQHF | TGCAGTGCTAGGACAGGGTTTAGTAATCAGCCCCAGCATTTT
14 | NA | NA | TRBJ1-1 | TRBV12-3/TRBV12-4 | CASTLVGGLDEAFF | TGTGCCAGCACTCTAGTTGGGGGGCTGGATGAAGCTTTCTTT
15 | NA | few | TRBJ1-6 | TRBV20-1 | CSARDPVLLGSPLHF | TGCAGTGCTAGAGATCCTGTATTGTTGGGTTCACCCCTCCACTTT
12 | TRBD1 | few | TRBJ1-1 | TRBV6-5 | CASSYDRAEAFF | TGTGCCAGCAGTTACGACAGGGCTGAAGCTTTCTTT
12 | NA | many | TRBJ1-3 | TRBV3-1 | CASSQGQSPIYF | TGTGCCAGCAGCCAAGGACAAAGCCCCATATATTTT
13 | TRBD2 | many | TRBJ2-6 | TRBV20-1 | CSGLASGANVLTF | TGCAGTGGACTAGCCTCTGGGGCCAACGTCCTGACTTTC
12 | NA | few | TRBJ2-1 | TRBV19 | CASSISDNEQFF | TGTGCCAGTAGTATAAGCGACAATGAGCAGTTCTTC
13 | NA | few | TRBJ2-5 | TRBV20-1 | CSARTDPKETQYF | TGCAGTGCTAGGACGGATCCGAAAGAGACCCAGTACTTC
16 | NA | NA | TRBJ2-3 | TRBV6-5 | CASSPGTVVFTDTQYF | TGTGCCAGCAGCCCCGGGACGGTTGTCTTCACAGATACGCAGTATTTT
14 | TRBD2 | many | TRBJ2-1 | TRBV29-1 | CSVLQRDSYNEQFF | TGCAGCGTCCTTCAGCGGGACTCCTACAATGAGCAGTTCTTC
14 | TRBD2 | few | TRBJ2-7 | TRBV14 | CASSQIQRDYEQYF | TGTGCCAGCAGCCAAATCCAGCGGGACTACGAGCAGTACTTC
15 | NA | NA | TRBJ1-5 | TRBV6-5 | CASSDSGRVHQPQHF | TGTGCCAGCAGTGACTCCGGCAGGGTGCATCAGCCCCAGCATTTT
14 | NA | many | TRBJ1-2 | TRBV6-1 | CASSTGRVLYGYTF | TGTGCCAGCAGTACGGGACGGGTCCTCTATGGCTACACCTTC
15 | NA | NA | TRBJ2-3 | TRBV10-3 | CAISELSPGTDTQYF | TGTGCCATCAGTGAGCTTAGCCCCGGCACAGATACGCAGTATTTT
14 | NA | NA | TRBJ1-4 | TRBV5-1 | CASKPGTANEKLFF | TGCGCCAGCAAGCCTGGGACGGCTAATGAAAAACTGTTTTTT
12 | NA | few | TRBJ1-2 | TRBV6-2/TRBV6-3 | CASSLQAQGYTF | TGTGCCAGCAGTTTACAGGCCCAGGGCTACACCTTC
16 | NA | NA | TRBJ2-3 | TRBV6-5 | CASSYEGTQAGDTQYF | TGTGCCAGCAGTTACGAGGGGACGCAGGCCGGAGATACGCAGTATTTT
15 | NA | few | TRBJ2-6 | TRBV6-2/TRBV6-3 | CASSPQGTGANVLTF | TGTGCCAGCAGTCCACAGGGCACTGGGGCCAACGTCCTGACTTTC
17 | NA | few | TRBJ2-7 | TRBV7-9 | CASSPVLSYSVVDEQYF | TGTGCCAGCAGCCCGGTCCTCTCGTACTCCGTCGTGGACGAGCAGTACTTC
14 | NA | few | TRBJ2-5 | TRBV29-1 | CSVEEGQGGKTQYF | TGCAGCGTTGAAGAGGGGCAGGGGGGGAAGACCCAGTACTTC
14 | NA | NA | TRBJ2-3 | TRBV5-1 | CASSFNTRADTQYF | TGCGCCAGCAGCTTCAATACTAGGGCAGATACGCAGTATTTT
12 | NA | few | TRBJ2-2 | TRBV29-1 | CSVGPNTGELFF | TGCAGCGTTGGACCTAACACCGGGGAGCTGTTTTTT
15 | NA | many | TRBJ1-5 | TRBV20-1 | CSTSRGAGRGQPQHF | TGCAGTACAAGTCGAGGGGCAGGGAGAGGTCAGCCCCAGCATTTT
14 | NA | NA | TRBJ2-3 | TRBV24-1 | CATSDSGRPDTQYF | TGTGCCACCAGTGATTCGGGACGACCAGATACGCAGTATTTT
14 | TRBD1 | NA | TRBJ2-5 | TRBV9 | CASSVATGQETQYF | TGTGCCAGCAGCGTAGCGACAGGGCAAGAGACCCAGTACTTC
18 | NA | few | TRBJ2-3 | TRBV12-3/TRBV12-4 | CASSSATLLGGGTDTQYF | TGTGCCAGCAGTTCGGCCACCTTGTTGGGAGGTGGGACAGATACGCAGTATTTT
14 | NA | many | TRBJ2-1 | TRBV25-1 | CASSEPGRATEQFF | TGTGCCAGCAGCGAGCCGGGACGCGCGACTGAGCAGTTCTTC
16 | NA | few | TRBJ2-3 | TRBV27 | CASSVHPGRFTDTQYF | TGTGCCAGCAGTGTCCACCCGGGAAGGTTCACAGATACGCAGTATTTT
14 | NA | NA | TRBJ1-3 | TRBV29-1 | CSGAPGGQGNTIYF | TGCAGCGGTGCCCCGGGGGGCCAAGGAAACACCATATATTTT
15 | TRBD1 | few | TRBJ1-5 | TRBV5-5 | CASTLTGHSNQPQHF | TGTGCCAGCACCTTGACAGGGCATAGCAATCAGCCCCAGCATTTT
14 | TRBD1 | few | TRBJ1-2 | TRBV5-1 | CASSKDRADYGYTF | TGCGCCAGCAGCAAGGACAGGGCGGACTATGGCTACACCTTC
16 | TRBD1 | NA | TRBJ1-5 | TRBV6-2/TRBV6-3 | CASSNPTGGPNQPQHF | TGTGCCAGCAGTAATCCGACAGGGGGGCCAAATCAGCCCCAGCATTTT
15 | NA | NA | TRBJ2-1 | TRBV6-5 | CASSHTRGLKDEQFF | TGTGCCAGCAGCCACACTCGGGGACTCAAAGATGAGCAGTTCTTC
15 | TRBD2 | few | TRBJ2-3 | TRBV7-3 | CASSGTSGSADTQYF | TGTGCCAGCAGCGGGACTAGCGGGAGTGCAGATACGCAGTATTTT
14 | NA | NA | TRBJ1-1 | TRBV24-1 | CATRSGTVNTEAFF | TGTGCCACCAGGTCCGGGACGGTGAACACTGAAGCTTTCTTT
15 | NA | NA | TRBJ2-3 | TRBV12-3/TRBV12-4 | CASTEGVSFTDTQYF | TGTGCCAGCACCGAAGGGGTCTCCTTCACAGATACGCAGTATTTT
14 | NA | few | TRBJ2-2 | TRBV3-1 | CASSQPPNTGELFF | TGTGCCAGCAGCCAACCTCCTAACACCGGGGAGCTGTTTTTT
14 | TRBD2 | many | TRBJ2-1 | TRBV29-1 | CSVVRSGRWYEQFF | TGCAGCGTTGTACGCAGCGGGAGGTGGTATGAGCAGTTCTTC
14 | NA | few | TRBJ1-1 | TRBV3-1 | CASTLRGVDTEAFF | TGTGCCAGCACCTTAAGGGGGGTAGATACTGAAGCTTTCTTT
11 | NA | many | TRBJ2-2 | TRBV2 | CASTVTGELFF | TGTGCCAGCACAGTCACCGGGGAGCTGTTTTTT